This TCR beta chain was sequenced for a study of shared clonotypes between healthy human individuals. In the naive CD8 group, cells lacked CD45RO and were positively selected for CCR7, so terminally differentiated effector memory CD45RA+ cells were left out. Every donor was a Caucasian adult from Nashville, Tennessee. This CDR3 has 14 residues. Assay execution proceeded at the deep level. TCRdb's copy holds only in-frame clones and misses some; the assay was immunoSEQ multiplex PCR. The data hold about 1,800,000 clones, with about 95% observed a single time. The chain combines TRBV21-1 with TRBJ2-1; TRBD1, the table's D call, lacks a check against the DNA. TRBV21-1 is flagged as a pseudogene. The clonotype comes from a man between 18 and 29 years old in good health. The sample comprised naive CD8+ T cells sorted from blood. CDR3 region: CASSLRTGDNEQFF. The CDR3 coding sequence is TGTGCCAGCAGCCTCCGGACAGGCGACAATGAGCAGTTCTTC.